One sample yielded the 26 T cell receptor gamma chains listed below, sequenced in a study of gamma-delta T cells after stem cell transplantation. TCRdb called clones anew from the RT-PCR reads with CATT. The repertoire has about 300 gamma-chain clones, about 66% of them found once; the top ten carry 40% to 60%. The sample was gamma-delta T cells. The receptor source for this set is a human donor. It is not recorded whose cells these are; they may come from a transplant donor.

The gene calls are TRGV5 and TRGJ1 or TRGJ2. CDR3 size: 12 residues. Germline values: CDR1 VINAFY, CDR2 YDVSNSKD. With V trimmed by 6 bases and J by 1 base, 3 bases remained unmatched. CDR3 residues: CATWYNYYKKLF. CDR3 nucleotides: TGTGCCACCTGGTACAATTATTATAAGAAACTCTTT.

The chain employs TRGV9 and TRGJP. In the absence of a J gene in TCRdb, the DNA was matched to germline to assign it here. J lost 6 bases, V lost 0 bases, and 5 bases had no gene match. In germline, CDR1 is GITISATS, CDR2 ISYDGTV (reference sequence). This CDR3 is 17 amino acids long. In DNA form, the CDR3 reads TGTGCCTTGTGGGAGGTGCCTCCAGAGTTGGGCAAAAAAATCAAGGTATTT. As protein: CALWEVPPELGKKIKVF.

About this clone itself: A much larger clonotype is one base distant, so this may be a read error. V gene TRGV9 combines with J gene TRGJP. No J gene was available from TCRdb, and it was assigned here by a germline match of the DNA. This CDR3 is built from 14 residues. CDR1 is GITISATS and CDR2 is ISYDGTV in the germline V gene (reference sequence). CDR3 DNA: TGTGCCTTGTGGGAAGAGTTGGGCAAAAAAAACAAGGTATTT. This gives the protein CALWEELGKKNKVF.

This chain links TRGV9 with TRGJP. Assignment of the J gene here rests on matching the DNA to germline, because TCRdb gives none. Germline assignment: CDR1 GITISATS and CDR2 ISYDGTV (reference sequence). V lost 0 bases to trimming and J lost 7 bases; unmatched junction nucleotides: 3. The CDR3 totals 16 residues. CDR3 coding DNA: TGTGCCTTGTGGGAGGTGTCGGAGTTGGGCAAAAAAATCAAGGTATTT. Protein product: CALWEVSELGKKIKVF.

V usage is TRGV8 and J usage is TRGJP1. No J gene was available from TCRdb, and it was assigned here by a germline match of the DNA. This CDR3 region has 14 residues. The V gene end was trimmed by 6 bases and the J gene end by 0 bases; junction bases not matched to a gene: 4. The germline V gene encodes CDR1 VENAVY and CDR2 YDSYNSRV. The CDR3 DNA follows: TGTGCCACCTGGTCATATACCACTGGTTGGTTCAAGATATTT. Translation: CATWSYTTGWFKIF.

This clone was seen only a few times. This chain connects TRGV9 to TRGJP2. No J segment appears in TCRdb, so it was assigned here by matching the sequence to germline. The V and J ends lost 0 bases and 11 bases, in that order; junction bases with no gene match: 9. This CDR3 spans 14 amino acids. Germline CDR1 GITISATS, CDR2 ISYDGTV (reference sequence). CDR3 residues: CALWEVRGGWIKTF. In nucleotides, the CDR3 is TGTGCCTTGTGGGAGGTGAGAGGAGGGTGGATCAAGACGTTT.

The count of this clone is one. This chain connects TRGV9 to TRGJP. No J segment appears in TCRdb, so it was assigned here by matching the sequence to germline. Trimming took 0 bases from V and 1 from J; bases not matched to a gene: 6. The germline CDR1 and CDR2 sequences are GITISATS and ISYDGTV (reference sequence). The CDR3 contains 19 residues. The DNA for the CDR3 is TGTGCCTTGTGGGAGGTGCAACTAGGGCAAGAGTTGGGCAAAAAAATCAAGGTATTT. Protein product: CALWEVQLGQELGKKIKVF.

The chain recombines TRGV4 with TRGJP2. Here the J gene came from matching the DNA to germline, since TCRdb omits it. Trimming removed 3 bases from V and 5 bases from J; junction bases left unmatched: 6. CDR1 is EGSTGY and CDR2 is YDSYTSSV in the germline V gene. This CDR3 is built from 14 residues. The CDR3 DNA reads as TGTGCCACCTGGGATCTACGGAGTGATTGGATCAAGACGTTT. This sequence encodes CATWDLRSDWIKTF.

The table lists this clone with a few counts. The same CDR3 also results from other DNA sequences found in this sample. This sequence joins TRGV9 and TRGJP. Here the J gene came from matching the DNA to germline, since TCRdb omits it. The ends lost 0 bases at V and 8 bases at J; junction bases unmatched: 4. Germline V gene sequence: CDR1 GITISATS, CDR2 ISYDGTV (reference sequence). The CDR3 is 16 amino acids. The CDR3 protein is CALWEVHKLGKKIKVF. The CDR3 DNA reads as TGTGCCTTGTGGGAGGTGCATAAGTTGGGCAAAAAAATCAAGGTATTT.

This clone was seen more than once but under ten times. CDR3 protein: CATWDGSYKKLF. CDR3 DNA: TGTGCCACCTGGGATGGCTCTTATAAGAAACTCTTT. The chain carries TRGV4 and TRGJ1 or TRGJ2. The J gene was not available in TCRdb and was assigned here by matching the DNA to germline segments. Germline CDR1 reads EGSTGY; CDR2 reads YDSYTSSV. There are 12 residues in the CDR3. V was clipped by 1 base and J by 6 bases; unmatched bases: 3.

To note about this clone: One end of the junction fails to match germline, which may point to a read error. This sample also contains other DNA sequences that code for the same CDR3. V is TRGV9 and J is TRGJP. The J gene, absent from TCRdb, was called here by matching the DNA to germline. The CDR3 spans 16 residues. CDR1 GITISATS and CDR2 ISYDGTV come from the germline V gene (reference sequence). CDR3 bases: TGTGCCTTATGGGAGGTGCATAAGTTGGGCAAAAAAATCAAGGTATTT. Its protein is CALWEVHKLGKKIKVF.

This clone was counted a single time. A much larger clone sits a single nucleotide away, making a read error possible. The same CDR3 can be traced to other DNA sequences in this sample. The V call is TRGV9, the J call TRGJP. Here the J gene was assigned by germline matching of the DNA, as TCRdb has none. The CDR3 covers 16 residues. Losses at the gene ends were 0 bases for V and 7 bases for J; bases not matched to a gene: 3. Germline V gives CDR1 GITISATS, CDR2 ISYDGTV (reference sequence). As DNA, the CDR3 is TGTGCCTTGTGGGAGGTGCGTGAGTTGGGCAAAAAAATCAAGGTATTT. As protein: CALWEVRELGKKIKVF.

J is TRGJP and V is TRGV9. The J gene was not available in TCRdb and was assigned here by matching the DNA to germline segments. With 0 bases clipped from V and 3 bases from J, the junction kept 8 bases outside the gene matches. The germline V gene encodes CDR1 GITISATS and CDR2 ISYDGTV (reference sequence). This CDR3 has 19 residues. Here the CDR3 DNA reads TGTGCCTTGTGGGAGGTGGACCCTCAGCAAGAGTTGGGCAAAAAAATCAAGGTATTT. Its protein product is CALWEVDPQQELGKKIKVF.

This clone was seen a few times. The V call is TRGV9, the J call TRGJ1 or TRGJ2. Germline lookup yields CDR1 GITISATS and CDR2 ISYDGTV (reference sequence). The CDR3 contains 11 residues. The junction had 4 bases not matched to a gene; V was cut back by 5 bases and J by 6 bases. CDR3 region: CALWAGYKKLF. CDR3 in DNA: TGTGCCTTGTGGGCAGGTTATAAGAAACTCTTT.

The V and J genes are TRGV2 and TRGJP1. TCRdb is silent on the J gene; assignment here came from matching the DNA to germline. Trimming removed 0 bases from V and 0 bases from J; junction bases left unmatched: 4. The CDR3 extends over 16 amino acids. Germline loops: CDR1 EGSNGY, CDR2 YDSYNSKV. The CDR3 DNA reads TGTGCCACCTGGGACGGGCTAGATACCACTGGTTGGTTCAAGATATTT. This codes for CATWDGLDTTGWFKIF.

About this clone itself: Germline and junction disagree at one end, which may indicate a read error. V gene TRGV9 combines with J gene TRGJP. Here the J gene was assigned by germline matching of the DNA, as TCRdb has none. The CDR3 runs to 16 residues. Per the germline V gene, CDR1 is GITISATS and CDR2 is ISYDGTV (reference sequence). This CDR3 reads CALWEVQEWGKKIKVF. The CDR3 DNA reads TGTGCCTTGTGGGAGGTACAAGAGTGGGGCAAAAAAATCAAGGTATTT.

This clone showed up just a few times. The CDR3 nucleotides read TGTGCCTTGTGGGAGGAACTTTATTATAAGAAACTCTTT. Its translation: CALWEELYYKKLF. This chain uses TRGV9 with TRGJ1 or TRGJ2. TCRdb is silent on the J gene; assignment here came from matching the DNA to germline. From germline, CDR1 is GITISATS and CDR2 ISYDGTV (reference sequence). Trimming cost V 2 bases and J 3 bases; bases outside gene matches: 4. This CDR3 spans 13 amino acids.

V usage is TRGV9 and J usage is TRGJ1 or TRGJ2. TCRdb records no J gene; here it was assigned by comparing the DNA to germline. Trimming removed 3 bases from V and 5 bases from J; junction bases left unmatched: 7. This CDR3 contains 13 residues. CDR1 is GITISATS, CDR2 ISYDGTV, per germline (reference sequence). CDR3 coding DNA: TGTGCCTTGTGGGAGCTCACTCATTATAAGAAACTCTTT. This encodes CALWELTHYKKLF.

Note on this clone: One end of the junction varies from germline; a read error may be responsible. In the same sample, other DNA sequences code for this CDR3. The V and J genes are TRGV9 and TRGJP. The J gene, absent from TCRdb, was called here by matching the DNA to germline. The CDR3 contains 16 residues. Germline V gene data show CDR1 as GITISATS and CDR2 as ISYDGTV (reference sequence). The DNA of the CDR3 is TGTGCCTTGTGGGAGGTTAAAGAGTTGGGCAAAAAGATCAAGGTATTT. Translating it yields CALWEVKELGKKIKVF.

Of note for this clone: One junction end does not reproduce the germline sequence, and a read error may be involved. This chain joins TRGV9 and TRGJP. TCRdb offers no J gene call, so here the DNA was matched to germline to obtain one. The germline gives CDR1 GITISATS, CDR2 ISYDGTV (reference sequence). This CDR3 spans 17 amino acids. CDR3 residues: CALWEVHEELGKKNKVF. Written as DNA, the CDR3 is TGTGCCTTGTGGGAGGTGCACGAAGAGTTGGGCAAAAAAAACAAGGTATTT.

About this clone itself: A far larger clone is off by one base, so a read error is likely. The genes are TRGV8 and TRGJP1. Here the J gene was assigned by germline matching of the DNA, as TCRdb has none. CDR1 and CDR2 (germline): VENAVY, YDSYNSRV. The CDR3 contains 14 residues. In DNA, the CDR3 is TGTGCCACCTGGGATATGGCGGGGGGTTGGCTCAAGATATTT. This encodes CATWDMAGGWLKIF.

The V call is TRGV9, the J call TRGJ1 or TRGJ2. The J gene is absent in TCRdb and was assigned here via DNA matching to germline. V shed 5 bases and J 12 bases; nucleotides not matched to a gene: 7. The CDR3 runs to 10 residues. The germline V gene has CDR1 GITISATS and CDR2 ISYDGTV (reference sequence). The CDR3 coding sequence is TGTGCCTTGTGGGTCTCGATGAAACTCTTT. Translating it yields CALWVSMKLF.

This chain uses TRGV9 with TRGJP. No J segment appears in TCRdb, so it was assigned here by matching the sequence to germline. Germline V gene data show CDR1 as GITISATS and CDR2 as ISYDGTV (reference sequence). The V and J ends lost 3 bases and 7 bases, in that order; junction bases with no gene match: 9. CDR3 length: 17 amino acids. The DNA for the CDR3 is TGTGCCTTGTGGGAGCCTCTGGGGGAGTTGGGCAAAAAAATCAAGGTATTT. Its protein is CALWEPLGELGKKIKVF.

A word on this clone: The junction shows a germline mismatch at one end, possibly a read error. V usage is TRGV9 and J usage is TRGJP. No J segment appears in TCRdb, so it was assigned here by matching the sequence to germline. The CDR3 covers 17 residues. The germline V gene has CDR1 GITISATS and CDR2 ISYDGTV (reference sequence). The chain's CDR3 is CALWEVQDELGKKNKVF. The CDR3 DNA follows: TGTGCCTTGTGGGAGGTGCAAGACGAGTTGGGCAAAAAAAACAAGGTATTT.

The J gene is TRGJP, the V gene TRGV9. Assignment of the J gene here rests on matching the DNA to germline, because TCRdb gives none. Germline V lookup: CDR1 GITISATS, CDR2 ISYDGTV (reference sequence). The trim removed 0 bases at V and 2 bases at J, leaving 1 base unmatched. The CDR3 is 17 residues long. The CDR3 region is CALWEVRQELGKKIKVF. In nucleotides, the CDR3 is TGTGCCTTGTGGGAGGTGCGGCAAGAGTTGGGCAAAAAAATCAAGGTATTT.

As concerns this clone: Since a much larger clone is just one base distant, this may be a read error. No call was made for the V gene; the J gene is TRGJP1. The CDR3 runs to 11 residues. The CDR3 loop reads CALGSGWFKIF. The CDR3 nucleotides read TGTGCCTTGGGTTCCGGTTGGTTCAAGATATTT.